The 28 T cell receptor beta chains below come from one sample, sequenced in a study of cytomegalovirus exposure and HLA in healthy donors. PCR employed 60 Vbeta and 13 Jbeta primers. Profiled with immunoSEQ multiplex PCR; TCRdb holds only in-frame clones, not every one. This table has about 170,000 clones, around three quarters appearing once. Sequenced input: PBMCs. The receptors come from a woman in her 50s in good health and CMV-seronegative.

The rearrangement links TRBV6-1 to TRBJ2-5; TRBD2 matches at 11 bases. The ends lost 7 bases at V and 5 bases at J; junction bases unmatched: 9. Germline V gives CDR1 MNHNS, CDR2 SASEGT. The CDR3 is 15 amino acids. In nucleotides, the CDR3 is TGTGCCAGCAAAAAACTAGCGGGAGTAGGCGAGACCCAGTACTTC. Amino acid sequence: CASKKLAGVGETQYF.

The chain couples TRBV5-4 to TRBJ1-3; D is unclear. CDR3 length: 14 amino acids. V shed 1 base and J shed 2 bases, with 7 bases lying between them. Germline lookup yields CDR1 SGHNT and CDR2 YYREEE (reference sequence). The CDR3 sequence is CASSLLGAGNTIYF. CDR3 DNA: TGTGCCAGCAGCTTGCTAGGTGCTGGAAACACCATATATTTT.

V is TRBV7-9 and J is TRBJ1-1, with 10 nucleotides matching TRBD1. Germline V gene lookup returns CDR1 SEHNR and CDR2 FQNEAQ (reference sequence). This CDR3 comprises 18 residues. The J segment lost 6 bases and the V segment lost 2 bases, leaving 15 bases of the junction unmatched. CDR3 in DNA: TGTGCCAGCAGCTTAAGTGTGCTGTTGGGACAGGGGCCACCTGAAGCTTTCTTT. This translates into CASSLSVLLGQGPPEAFF.

V gene TRBV28 combines with J gene TRBJ2-7; 7 bases agree with TRBD1. Germline values: CDR1 MDHEN, CDR2 SYDVKM. This CDR3 is built from 14 residues. Losses at the gene ends were 4 bases for V and 1 base for J; bases not matched to a gene: 4. DNA for the CDR3: TGTGCCAGCAGTTCCCTGGGACAGTCCTACGAGCAGTACTTC. Translating gives CASSSLGQSYEQYF.

The chain combines TRBV4-3 with TRBJ1-4; D is possibly TRBD1 (6 bases). The CDR3 totals 15 residues. The V end lost 1 base, the J end lost 5 bases, and 11 bases lay between the germline ends. CDR1 is LGHNA, CDR2 YSLEER, per germline. Written as DNA, the CDR3 is TGCGCCAGCAGCCAAGGGACAGACCCCAATGAAAAACTGTTTTTT. The encoded protein is CASSQGTDPNEKLFF.

V is TRBV15 and J is TRBJ2-6; 14 nucleotides line up with TRBD2. Germline values: CDR1 LNHNV, CDR2 YYDKDF (reference sequence). J gave up 0 bases and V 0 bases, and 7 bases lay outside the gene matches. This CDR3 has 21 amino acids. The CDR3 DNA reads TGTGCCACCAGCAGAGACCCCTTAGGACTAGCGGGAGGCTCTGGGGCCAACGTCCTGACTTTC. The encoded protein is CATSRDPLGLAGGSGANVLTF.

J is TRBJ1-1 and V is TRBV5-1, with 7 bases aligning to TRBD1. This CDR3 contains 15 residues. Looked up from germline, CDR1 is SGHRS and CDR2 is YFSETQ. Trimming at V came to 4 bases and at J to 0 bases, leaving 6 bases not matched to a gene. This CDR3 reads CASSGGQSVNTEAFF. For the CDR3, the DNA is TGCGCCAGCAGCGGGGGACAGAGCGTGAACACTGAAGCTTTCTTT.

The chain has TRBV14 and TRBJ1-1; D perhaps matches TRBD1 (5 bases). The germline V and J ends were trimmed by 8 bases and 1 base, with 11 bases remaining between them. The CDR3 spans 13 residues. Germline values: CDR1 SGHDN, CDR2 FVKESK. This CDR3 is CASRGAGNTEAFF. For the CDR3, the DNA is TGTGCCAGCCGCGGGGCAGGGAACACTGAAGCTTTCTTT.

The rearrangement joins TRBV4-1 to TRBJ2-7; 7 bases are a match to TRBD1. The germline CDR1 and CDR2 sequences are MGHRA and YSYEKL. Trimming cost V 0 bases and J 0 bases; bases outside gene matches: 14. The CDR3 extends over 19 amino acids. The CDR3 here is CASSQDRVRTGPSSYEQYF. The CDR3 coding sequence is TGCGCCAGCAGCCAAGATAGAGTAAGGACAGGCCCAAGCTCCTACGAGCAGTACTTC.

As regards this clone: One junction end does not reproduce the germline sequence, and a read error may be involved. The chain uses TRBV7-9 and TRBJ2-3, with D maybe TRBD2 (6 bases). Germline assignment: CDR1 SEHNR and CDR2 FQNEAQ (reference sequence). The CDR3 has 16 amino acids. The CDR3 protein is CASSLADGGETDTQYF. DNA of the CDR3: TGTGCCAGCAGCCTAGCCGACGGGGGAGAGACAGATACGCAGTATTTT.

Comments on this clone: The junction shows a germline mismatch at one end, possibly a read error. The rearrangement joins TRBV7-9 to TRBJ1-4; D uncertain. Germline CDR1 and CDR2: SEHNR and FQNEAQ (reference sequence). The length of the CDR3 is 15 residues. CDR3 amino acids: CSSSPMSGSWEKLFF. CDR3 bases: TGTTCCAGCAGCCCGATGTCGGGGTCCTGGGAAAAACTGTTTTTT.

A single count supports this clone. The rearrangement joins TRBV19 to TRBJ2-7, with 7 bases lining up with TRBD1. Germline V gene data show CDR1 as LNHDA and CDR2 as SQIVND (reference sequence). The CDR3 is 13 amino acids. J gave up 4 bases and V 5 bases, and 5 bases lay outside the gene matches. This CDR3 reads CASSSGQIYEQYF. DNA of the CDR3: TGTGCCAGTAGTTCGGGACAGATATACGAGCAGTACTTC.

The V call is TRBV19, the J call TRBJ1-5, with 9 bases that match TRBD1. From germline, CDR1 is LNHDA and CDR2 SQIVND (reference sequence). The V segment lost 5 bases and the J segment 2 bases; nucleotides outside the gene matches: 7. This CDR3 comprises 16 residues. CDR3 bases: TGTGCCAGTAGTCCGGGACGGACAGGGGGCAATCAGCCCCAGCATTTT. Translation gives CASSPGRTGGNQPQHF.

The chain is built from TRBV7-6 and TRBJ2-7, with 7 positions matching TRBD2. Germline-derived CDR1 and CDR2 are SGHVS and FNYEAQ. The V and J ends lost 5 bases and 4 bases, in that order; junction bases with no gene match: 11. CDR3 length: 15 residues. DNA of the CDR3: TGTGCCAGCAGCCCGGGGAGGGGAAGAGCTTACGAGCAGTACTTC. Encoded protein: CASSPGRGRAYEQYF. Drawing the rest from reference TRBV7-6 and TRBJ2-7, the complete variable domain is GAGVSQSPRYKVTKRGQDVALRCDPISGHVSLYWYRQALGQGPEFLTYFNYEAQQDKSGLPNDRFSAERPEGSISTLTIQRTEQRDSAMYRCASSPGRGRAYEQYFGPGTRLTVT.

Note on this clone: A junction end diverges from the germline sequence, so it may reflect a read error. The rearrangement joins TRBV5-6 to TRBJ2-3; the match to TRBD2 covers 9 bases. Germline V gives CDR1 SGHDT, CDR2 YYEEEE. CDR3 size: 12 residues. The CDR3 is CASSFGLARPKF. The CDR3 DNA follows: TGTGCCAGCAGCTTTGGACTAGCGAGACCCAAATTT.

The chain is built from TRBV25-1 and TRBJ2-3; D call uncertain. Germline V gene data show CDR1 as MGHDK and CDR2 as SYGVNS. The CDR3 spans 11 residues. Trimming shortened V by 2 bases and J by 7 bases, and 4 bases separated the two germline ends. CDR3 nucleotide sequence: TGTGCCAGCAGTGAAGCTAATACGCAGTATTTT. The encoded protein is CASSEANTQYF.

J is TRBJ2-1 and V is TRBV4-1; TRBD2 matches 11 bases. Germline V gene lookup returns CDR1 MGHRA and CDR2 YSYEKL. The CDR3 consists of 16 residues. J gave up 7 bases and V 1 base, and 6 bases lay outside the gene matches. CDR3 bases: TGCGCCAGCAGCCAAGTTGATAGCGGGGGGGTTAATGAGCAGTTCTTC. Protein: CASSQVDSGGVNEQFF.

This chain uses TRBV4-3 with TRBJ2-3; D is unresolved. Germline-derived CDR1 and CDR2 are LGHNA and YSLEER. V dropped 0 bases and J dropped 0 bases, with 10 bases sitting between them. The CDR3 is made up of 16 amino acids. CDR3 nucleotides: TGCGCCAGCAGCCAAGATTTCGCAGTCAGCACAGATACGCAGTATTTT. This gives the protein CASSQDFAVSTDTQYF.

This clone was seen only a few times. V gene TRBV11-2 combines with J gene TRBJ2-1, with TRBD2 matching over 7 bases. Per the germline V gene, CDR1 is SGHAT and CDR2 is FQNNGV. J lost 0 bases, V lost 5 bases, and 4 bases had no gene match. The CDR3 has 15 residues. This chain's CDR3 is CASSPRTSSYNEQFF. The CDR3 bases are TGTGCCAGCAGCCCCAGGACTAGCTCCTACAATGAGCAGTTCTTC.

This chain connects TRBV4-2 to TRBJ1-2; 10 bases agree with TRBD1. This CDR3 comprises 16 residues. V trimming: 0 bases; J trimming: 9 bases; junction bases outside the gene matches: 10. Per germline, CDR1 LGHNA and CDR2 YNFKEQ. CDR3 protein: CASSQDRDRGFDSYTF. The CDR3 nucleotides are TGTGCCAGCAGCCAAGATAGGGACAGGGGATTCGATAGCTACACCTTC.

This clone was seen just once. The chain joins TRBV10-2 to TRBJ2-1; TRBD2 matches 13 bases. There are 19 residues in the CDR3. With V trimmed by 6 bases and J by 0 bases, 11 bases remained unmatched. Per the germline V gene, CDR1 is WSHSY and CDR2 is SAAADI. DNA for the CDR3: TGCGCCAGCAGGGACCGTACTAGCGGGAGGGTAAGCTCCTACAATGAGCAGTTCTTC. This encodes CASRDRTSGRVSSYNEQFF.

The chain has TRBV11-3 and TRBJ2-3; 8 bases are a match to TRBD1. J gave up 2 bases and V 3 bases, and 10 bases lay outside the gene matches. Germline CDR1 SGHNT, CDR2 YENEEA. CDR3 length equals 17 residues. CDR3 sequence (DNA): TGTGCCAGCAGCTTGGGGACAGGCACGGCTGCCACAGATACGCAGTATTTT. This translates into CASSLGTGTAATDTQYF.

V gene TRBV2 combines with J gene TRBJ2-2; 10 positions match TRBD1. The CDR3 is made up of 15 amino acids. Germline-derived CDR1 and CDR2 are SNHLY and FYNNEI. V lost 6 bases to trimming and J lost 3 bases; unmatched junction nucleotides: 4. The CDR3 region is CASRPDRGHTGELFF. As DNA, the CDR3 is TGTGCCAGCAGGCCAGACAGGGGGCACACCGGGGAGCTGTTTTTT.

The chain has TRBV28 and TRBJ2-5; 12 nucleotides match TRBD1. CDR1 MDHEN and CDR2 SYDVKM come from the germline V gene. With V trimmed by 8 bases and J by 6 bases, 7 bases remained unmatched. The CDR3 length is 14 residues. The chain's CDR3 is CASRGTGGSKTQYF. In DNA form, the CDR3 reads TGTGCCAGCCGCGGGACAGGGGGCTCGAAGACCCAGTACTTC.

The V and J genes are TRBV5-5 and TRBJ1-2, with 10 bases lining up with TRBD1. The V segment lost 2 bases and the J segment 7 bases; nucleotides outside the gene matches: 17. Germline V gene sequence: CDR1 SGHKS, CDR2 YYEKEE (reference sequence). This CDR3 comprises 18 residues. CDR3 loop: CASSLRTTRQGALGGYTF. For the CDR3, the DNA is TGTGCCAGCAGCTTAAGAACCACTAGACAGGGGGCGCTTGGTGGCTACACCTTC.

The chain's CDR3 is CASSPSFGTYEQYF. CDR3 coding DNA: TGCGCCAGCAGCCCGTCCTTCGGGACCTACGAGCAGTACTTC. The gene calls are TRBV5-1 and TRBJ2-7, with D perhaps TRBD2 (5 bases). V gave up 4 bases and J gave up 2 bases, with 13 bases separating them. The CDR3 has 14 amino acids. The germline CDR1 and CDR2 sequences are SGHRS and YFSETQ.

In its sample, this clone was seen a few times. This sequence joins TRBV9 and TRBJ2-5; D gene unclear. V lost 4 bases to trimming and J lost 5 bases, with 18 bases between them. Germline-derived CDR1 and CDR2 are SGDLS and YYNGEE. CDR3 size: 15 residues. The CDR3 DNA follows: TGTGCCAGCAGCCCGGCAGGCTCTTTTGGTGAGACCCAGTACTTC. It codes for CASSPAGSFGETQYF.

This clone was seen once. This chain joins TRBV15 and TRBJ2-7; 7 bases are shared with TRBD1. CDR3 length equals 15 residues. V dropped 1 base and J dropped 0; count of bases not matched to a gene: 3. Germline values: CDR1 LNHNV, CDR2 YYDKDF (reference sequence). CDR3 in amino acids: CATSRGQGSSYEQYF. The CDR3 region has the DNA TGTGCCACCAGCAGAGGACAGGGAAGCTCCTACGAGCAGTACTTC.